This TCR beta chain was sequenced during a study of blood T cell repertoires in COVID-19. Repertoires were generated with immunoSEQ multiplex PCR, while TCRdb's copy carries only in-frame clones and drops some. The data contain roughly 75,000 clones, approximately 90% of them singletons. Trimming took off 1 base at V and 0 bases at J, with 10 bases between the two ends. The CDR3 is made up of 16 amino acids. Germline V gene sequence: CDR1 SEHNR, CDR2 FQNEAQ (reference sequence). This chain links TRBV7-9 with TRBJ1-3, with unresolved D. This sequence was found in a human donor in a cohort sampled during active COVID-19. Sequencing was performed on peripheral blood. DNA of the CDR3: TGTGCCAGCAGCTTAGTGGTGGGGAGCTCTGGAAACACCATATATTTT. This gives the protein CASSLVVGSSGNTIYF.